This T cell receptor (beta chain) was sequenced in a study of blood T cell repertoires in COVID-19. As for the study in general: Donors in the United States, Italy and Spain gave samples during acute or convalescent COVID-19.

Recruits, aged roughly 18 to 89 years, lived in 24 US areas. Assignments of participants to cohorts depended upon their own reported clinical history. Original handling: Estimates of nucleated cell counts were drawn from the amplification of reference gene primers. This table comes from immunoSEQ multiplex PCR, and its TCRdb copy is limited to in-frame clones, with some not included. V, J and clone size reflect that table, while D and trimming were determined from the DNA. The table shows around 130,000 clones, with around nine tenths occurring only once. This sequence originates from a woman aged 50 to 60 who had recovered from COVID-19. Sequencing used PBMCs or T cells enriched from blood (not recorded which).

The CDR3 spells CASSPGEGYTF. Here the CDR3 DNA reads TGTGCCAGCAGCCCGGGTGAGGGCTACACCTTC. This chain connects TRBV5-6 to TRBJ1-2, with D unclear. The ends were cut back, 4 bases at V and 8 bases at J, with 9 bases in the middle. The germline gives CDR1 SGHDT, CDR2 YYEEEE. The CDR3 is made up of 11 amino acids.